This TCR beta chain came from a study of blood T cell repertoires in COVID-19 (dated by TCRdb to about 2020). Study-wide context: Samples covering the acute and convalescent phases of COVID-19 were provided by collaborators in the United States, Italy and Spain. HLA class I and class II types, where available, came from metadata supplied by the sample provider rather than from assay-based typing. The sample metadata nearly always contained a de-identified subject ID, COVID-19 status, age in years and sex. Subjects who had been exposed to COVID-19, were actively infected with it, or had recovered from it provided the deeply sampled blood TCRbeta repertoires that made up the dataset. Samples came from the ongoing ImmuneRACE study (first 160 participants) plus 1,254 subjects from 6 global collaborators. The repertoires were released in a freely available public database intended as a resource for research on the immune response to SARS-CoV-2. The material from the prospective study consisted of cDNA or gDNA derived from T cells, B-cell-depleted T cells, or PBMCs. What the authors observed across the whole study: The amount of clinical and demographic metadata varied by source and participant and was provided uncurated.

To note about this clone: No cognate antigen has been identified for it. Base qualities are missing; no much larger clone stands one base away.

V gives up 3 bases and J gives up 2 bases, and the segment between their germline ends measures 15 bases. Sequences SGHNT (CDR1) and YYREEE (CDR2) are obtained from the germline V gene (reference sequence). Taken from cysteine to phenylalanine, the CDR3 has 15 residues. Of the read, only the CDR3 DNA is kept; its 45 bases are in frame from base 1. TCRbeta CDR3 regions were amplified from genomic DNA using the immunoSEQ Assay, a bias-controlled multiplex PCR. In the paper's pipeline: Nucleated cell counts per sample were estimated from amplification of reference gene primers within the assay. To quantify the absolute abundance of each unique TCRbeta CDR3 rearrangement, sequence reads were collapsed and filtered. For each sample, productive Simpson clonality was calculated as the square root of Simpson's diversity index across productive rearrangements. The immuneACCESS repertoire file appears here via TCRdb, limited to in-frame rearrangements. These files lack a portion of the clones; in checked studies, under half of the deficit traces to unresolved V genes, and the cause of the others is not known. Clone size and V and J calls were adopted from that table, with D and trimming inferred from the DNA. The sample data list over 75,000 clones, and 88% of these were observed just once. The ten top clones hold just over 2% of the sample.

In Seattle, one collaborating source enrolled patients while the infection was active and tracked those patients longitudinally over the course of disease. Whole blood was collected in K2EDTA tubes by collaborating institutions according to the institutions' own protocols. For TCRbeta analysis, collaborators shipped samples in one of three forms: frozen whole blood, isolated PBMCs, or DNA extracted from either of those sample types. The sequencing input was peripheral blood. This sequence originates from a man aged 50 or older with COVID-19, enrolled during active disease. The chain employs TRBV5-4 and TRBJ2-7, with no confidently assigned D gene. The CDR3 corresponds to CASSSGPEPPYEQYF. The nucleotides read TGTGCCAGCAGCTCAGGTCCCGAGCCTCCCTACGAGCAGTACTTC. The reference TRBV5-4 and TRBJ2-7 proteins fill in what lies around the CDR3, so the full variable domain reads ETGVTQSPTHLIKTRGQQVTLRCSSQSGHNTVSWYQQALGQGPQFIFQYYREEENGRGNFPPRFSGLQFPNYSSELNVNALELDDSALYLCASSSGPEPPYEQYFGPGTRLTVT.